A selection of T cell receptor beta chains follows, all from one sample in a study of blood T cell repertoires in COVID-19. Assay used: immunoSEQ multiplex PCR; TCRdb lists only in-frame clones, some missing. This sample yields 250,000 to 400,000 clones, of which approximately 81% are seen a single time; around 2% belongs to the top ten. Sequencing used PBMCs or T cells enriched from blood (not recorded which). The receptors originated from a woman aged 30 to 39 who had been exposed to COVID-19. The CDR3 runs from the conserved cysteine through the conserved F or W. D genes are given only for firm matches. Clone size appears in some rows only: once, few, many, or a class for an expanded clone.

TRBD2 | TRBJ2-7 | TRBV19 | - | TGTGCCAGTAGCATCGGGACTAGCGGGAGCCACGAGCAGTACTTC | CASSIGTSGSHEQYF
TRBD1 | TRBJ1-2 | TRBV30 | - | TGTGCCTCCAGAGGGACAGGGACTAACTATGGCTACACCTTC | CASRGTGTNYGYTF
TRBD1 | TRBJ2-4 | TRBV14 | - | TGTGCCAGTCGACAGGGGGCCAACAACATTCAGTACTTC | CASRQGANNIQYF
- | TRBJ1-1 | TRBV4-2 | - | TGTGCCAGCAGCCAAGATAGCGTAAACACTGAAGCTTTCTTT | CASSQDSVNTEAFF
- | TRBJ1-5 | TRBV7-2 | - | TGTGCCAGCAGCTTAGATAGGGGTGGCCAGCCCCAGCATTTT | CASSLDRGGQPQHF
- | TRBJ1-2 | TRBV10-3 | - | TGTGCCATCAGTGAGTCAGGGGGTATTCCCGATTATGGCTACACCTTC | CAISESGGIPDYGYTF
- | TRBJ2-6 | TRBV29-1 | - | TGCAGCGTTGTAAGGGGGAGCTCCGGGGCCAACGTCCTGACTTTC | CSVVRGSSGANVLTF
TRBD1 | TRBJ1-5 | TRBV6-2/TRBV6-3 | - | TGTGCCAGCAGTTCAATTATCGGGACAGGGAATCAGCCCCAGCATTTT | CASSSIIGTGNQPQHF
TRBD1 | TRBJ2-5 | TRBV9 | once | TGTGCCAGCAGCGTAGGATCTTTGAGGACAGGGATCCAAGAGACCCAGTACTTC | CASSVGSLRTGIQETQYF
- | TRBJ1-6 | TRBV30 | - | TGTGCCTGGAGCCCAGGAATAAATTCACCCCTCCACTTT | CAWSPGINSPLHF
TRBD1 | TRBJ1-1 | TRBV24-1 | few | TGTGCCACCAGTCCCGGACAGGGCACTGAAGCTTTCTTT | CATSPGQGTEAFF
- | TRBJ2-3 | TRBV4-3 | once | TGCGCCAGCAGCCATCCCAGGGATACGCAGTATTTT | CASSHPRDTQYF
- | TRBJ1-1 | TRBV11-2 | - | TGTGCCAGCAGCAACCTTGGAGTAGGGAACACTGAAGCTTTCTTT | CASSNLGVGNTEAFF
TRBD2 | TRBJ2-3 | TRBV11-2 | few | TGTGCCAGCCCCGACGGGAGGCCTGGGGGTACAGATACGCAGTATTTT | CASPDGRPGGTDTQYF
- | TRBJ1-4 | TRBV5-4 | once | TGTGCCAGCAGCTTGGGATTGCAGGGATCGGACGAAAAACTGTTTTTT | CASSLGLQGSDEKLFF
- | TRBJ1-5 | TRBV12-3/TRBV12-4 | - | TGTGCCAGTGGGGTAGTCAGGGATCAGCCCCAGCATTTT | CASGVVRDQPQHF
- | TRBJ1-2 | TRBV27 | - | TGTGCCAGCAGCACCGTGGGAGGATCAGATGGCTACACCTTC | CASSTVGGSDGYTF
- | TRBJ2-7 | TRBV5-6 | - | TGTGCCAGCAGCTTGGGGACAGTTACCTACGAGCAGTACTTC | CASSLGTVTYEQYF
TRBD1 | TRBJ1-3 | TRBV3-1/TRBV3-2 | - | TGTGCCAGCAGCTATGGGACAGGGGTTGGAAACACCATATATTTT | CASSYGTGVGNTIYF
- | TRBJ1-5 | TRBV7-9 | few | TGTGCCAGCAGCCCATCTCTAAGGGGGGGCCAGCATTTT | CASSPSLRGGQHF
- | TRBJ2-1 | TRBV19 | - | TGTGCCAGTAGTGTAAGGAGCGGGACAACGGGTGAGCAGTTCTTC | CASSVRSGTTGEQFF
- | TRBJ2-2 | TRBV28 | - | TGTGCCAGCAGCCGACAAAACAGGGCCGGGGAGCTGTTTTTT | CASSRQNRAGELFF
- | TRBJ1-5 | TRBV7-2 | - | TGTGCCAGCAGCTTAGAGGACAGAAGAAGCAATCAGCCCCAGCATTTT | CASSLEDRRSNQPQHF
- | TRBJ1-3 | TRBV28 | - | TGTGCCAGCAGTTTAAGTGGGGCTCCAAGCTCTGGAAACACCATATATTTT | CASSLSGAPSSGNTIYF
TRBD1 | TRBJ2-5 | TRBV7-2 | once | TGTGCCAGCAGCTTAGGGACAGGGAGAGAGACCCAGTACTTC | CASSLGTGRETQYF
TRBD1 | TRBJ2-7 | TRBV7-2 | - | TGTGCCAGCAGCTCAGGACGACAGGGGAGATACGAGCAGTACTTC | CASSSGRQGRYEQYF
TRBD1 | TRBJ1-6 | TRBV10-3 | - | TGTGCCATCGCCGACAGGGTAAATTCACCCCTCCACTTT | CAIADRVNSPLHF
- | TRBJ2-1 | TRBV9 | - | TGTGCCAGCAGCCTAACCGGGAGTTACAATGAGCAGTTCTTC | CASSLTGSYNEQFF
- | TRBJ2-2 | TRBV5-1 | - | TGCGCCAGCAGCTTGGCCCCGGGTTCGAACACCGGGGAGCTGTTTTTT | CASSLAPGSNTGELFF
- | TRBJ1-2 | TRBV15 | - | TGTGCCACCAGCAGGGGAGGCGTAGGCTACACCTTC | CATSRGGVGYTF
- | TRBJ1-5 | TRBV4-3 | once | TGCGCCAGCAGCCAAGAATTGCGCCAGCCCCAGCATTTT | CASSQELRQPQHF
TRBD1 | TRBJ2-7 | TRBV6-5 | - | TGTGCCAGCAGTTACCGGGGACAGAGCTCCTACGAGCAGTACTTC | CASSYRGQSSYEQYF
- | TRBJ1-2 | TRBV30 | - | TGTGCCTGGAGTGTCACAATTAATGGCTACACCTTC | CAWSVTINGYTF
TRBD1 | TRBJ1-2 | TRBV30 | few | TGTGCCTGGAGACGTCGGGACAGGGCCCATGGCTACACCTTC | CAWRRRDRAHGYTF
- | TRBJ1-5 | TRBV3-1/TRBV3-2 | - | TGTGCCAGCAGCCCAACAAGGGGAACGGGCAATCAGCCCCAGCATTTT | CASSPTRGTGNQPQHF
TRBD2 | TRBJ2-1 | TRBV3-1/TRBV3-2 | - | TGTGCCAGCAGCCAAGATTTAAAGCGGGAGGAGAACTACAATGAGCAGTTCTTC | CASSQDLKREENYNEQFF
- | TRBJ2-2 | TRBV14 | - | TGTGCCAGCAGCCAAGATCTGGCCAGGGTGAACACCGGGGAGCTGTTTTTT | CASSQDLARVNTGELFF